A single sample is the source of the 29 T cell receptor beta chains below, sequenced in a study of blood T cell repertoires in COVID-19. Repertoires were generated with immunoSEQ multiplex PCR, while TCRdb's copy carries only in-frame clones and drops some. Of some 80,000 clones detected, 85% to 90% appear once; the ten largest clones hold approximately 2.5%. The sample consisted of peripheral blood. The receptors derive from a human donor in a cohort sampled during active COVID-19.

The rearrangement uses TRBV7-2 and TRBJ2-1; D might be TRBD1 (6 bases). V dropped 5 bases and J dropped 7 bases, with 15 bases sitting between them. Germline V gives CDR1 SGHTA, CDR2 FQGNSA. The CDR3 is 14 amino acids. CDR3 in amino acids: CASSPQQGWNEQFF. DNA of the CDR3: TGTGCCAGCAGCCCACAGCAGGGGTGGAATGAGCAGTTCTTC.

The V and J genes are TRBV9 and TRBJ2-3, with D possibly matching TRBD1 (7 bases). Per germline, CDR1 SGDLS and CDR2 YYNGEE. The CDR3 runs to 16 residues. V was shortened by 0 bases and J by 1 base, with 12 bases between the two germline ends. In DNA, the CDR3 is TGTGCCAGCAGCGTAGAGGAGGGGGCGGGCACAGATACGCAGTATTTT. Translated, it gives CASSVEEGAGTDTQYF.

This sequence joins TRBV11-2 and TRBJ2-1; 8 positions agree with TRBD2. V was pared by 4 bases and J by 12 bases, with 14 bases of the junction left unmatched. The germline gives CDR1 SGHAT, CDR2 FQNNGV. CDR3 size: 15 residues. CDR3: CASSSGLGALKGQFF. The CDR3 DNA follows: TGTGCCAGCAGCTCGGGACTAGGGGCCCTTAAGGGGCAGTTCTTC.

The chain links TRBV6-5 to TRBJ2-1; a possible D gene is TRBD2 (5 bases). Trimming removed 2 bases at V and 7 bases at J, with 15 bases between. There are 15 residues in the CDR3. CDR1 MNHEY and CDR2 SVGAGI come from the germline V gene. Here the CDR3 reads CASSYRDVATNEQFF. CDR3 in DNA: TGTGCCAGCAGTTACCGCGACGTAGCGACAAATGAGCAGTTCTTC.

This chain connects TRBV7-6 to TRBJ2-5; 10 nucleotides match TRBD1. This CDR3 comprises 16 residues. The germline CDR1 and CDR2 sequences are SGHVS and FNYEAQ. V was pared by 4 bases and J by 4 bases, with 9 bases of the junction left unmatched. The CDR3 DNA follows: TGTGCCAGCAGCTCCGAATTAGACAGGGGGCCAGAGACCCAGTACTTC. It translates to CASSSELDRGPETQYF.

This chain connects TRBV5-1 to TRBJ2-7, with D possibly being TRBD1 (6 bases). V was trimmed by 2 bases and J by 3 bases, leaving 9 bases between them. The CDR3 runs to 13 residues. CDR1 SGHRS and CDR2 YFSETQ come from the germline V gene. CDR3 in amino acids: CASSLNRDYEQYF. The CDR3 DNA sequence: TGCGCCAGCAGCTTAAACAGGGACTACGAGCAGTACTTC.

The genes are TRBV19 and TRBJ2-7; tentatively, D is TRBD1 (6 bases). Trimming stripped 5 bases from V and 3 bases from J, with 20 bases between. The CDR3 sequence is 16 residues long. CDR1 and CDR2 (germline): LNHDA, SQIVND (reference sequence). The DNA for the CDR3 is TGTGCCAGTAGTCGGGTCCTGGGGGCTCGATACTACGAGCAGTACTTC. Protein: CASSRVLGARYYEQYF.

V and J are TRBV12-5 and TRBJ2-6; 8 positions agree with TRBD1. This CDR3 is 16 amino acids long. Per germline, CDR1 LGHNT and CDR2 FRNRAP. V lost 4 bases to trimming and J lost 0 bases; unmatched junction nucleotides: 2. CDR3 coding DNA: TGTGCTAGTGGTTGGGACAGGAGCTCTGGGGCCAACGTCCTGACTTTC. Protein: CASGWDRSSGANVLTF. Full variable domain (outside the CDR3, taken from reference TRBV12-5 and TRBJ2-6): DARVTQTPRHKVTEMGQEVTMRCQPILGHNTVFWYRQTMMQGLELLAYFRNRAPLDDSGMPKDRFSAEMPDATLATLKIQPSEPRDSAVYFCASGWDRSSGANVLTFGAGSRLTVL.

DNA of the CDR3: TGTGCAAGTCGCTTAGTAGGACTAGCGGGGGGTAGAAGAACAGATACGCAGTATTTT. Its translation: CASRLVGLAGGRRTDTQYF. This chain links TRBV12-2 with TRBJ2-3; the table's D gene call, TRBD2, was not cross checked with the DNA. TRBV12-2 is reported as a pseudogene. The CDR3 contains 19 residues.

Here the CDR3 reads CASSQEGLAGTTDTQYF. As DNA, the CDR3 is TGCGCCAGCAGCCAAGAAGGTCTAGCGGGGACCACAGATACGCAGTATTTT. V and J are TRBV4-3 and TRBJ2-3, with 9 bases identical to TRBD2. The V and J ends lost 0 bases and 2 bases, in that order; junction bases with no gene match: 6. Looked up from germline, CDR1 is LGHNA and CDR2 is YSLEER. This CDR3 region has 17 residues.

The chain joins TRBV7-2 to TRBJ2-7; 15 bases match TRBD2. The CDR3 runs 18 residues. J gave up 3 bases and V 5 bases, and 11 bases lay outside the gene matches. Germline loops: CDR1 SGHTA, CDR2 FQGNSA. CDR3 in amino acids: CASSARTGTSGGHYEQYF. In DNA form, the CDR3 reads TGTGCCAGCAGCGCCCGCACCGGGACTAGCGGGGGGCACTACGAGCAGTACTTC. Combining the CDR3 with reference TRBV7-2 and TRBJ2-7 gives the whole variable domain GAGVSQSPSNKVTEKGKDVELRCDPISGHTALYWYRQSLGQGLEFLIYFQGNSAPDKSGLPSDRFSAERTGGSVSTLTIQRTQQEDSAVYLCASSARTGTSGGHYEQYFGPGTRLTVT.

Only one count was recorded for this clone. The chain joins TRBV6-1 to TRBJ1-2, with a tentative D call TRBD1 (6 bases). Germline V gene lookup returns CDR1 MNHNS and CDR2 SASEGT. V lost 2 bases, J lost 4 bases, and 14 bases lay in between. CDR3 length: 15 residues. The CDR3 protein is CASSESWDTLYGYTF. The CDR3 DNA follows: TGTGCCAGCAGTGAATCCTGGGACACCCTCTATGGCTACACCTTC.

This chain joins TRBV29-1 and TRBJ2-5; 9 bases are a match to TRBD1. The CDR3 length is 13 residues. V lost 3 bases and J lost 1; bases outside the gene matches: 0. Germline V gives CDR1 SQVTM, CDR2 ANQGSEA. This CDR3 reads CSVEDRGQETQYF. In DNA form, the CDR3 reads TGCAGCGTTGAGGACAGGGGCCAAGAGACCCAGTACTTC. The full variable domain, in which reference TRBV29-1 and TRBJ2-5 provide the parts outside the CDR3, is SAVISQKPSRDICQRGTSLTIQCQVDSQVTMMFWYRQQPGQSLTLIATANQGSEATYESGFVIDKFPISRPNLTFSTLTVSNMSPEDSSIYLCSVEDRGQETQYFGPGTRLLVL.

The chain has TRBV14 and TRBJ2-3; TRBD1 agrees at 8 bases. The CDR3 totals 16 residues. Germline lookup yields CDR1 SGHDN and CDR2 FVKESK. V dropped 3 bases and J dropped 0; count of bases not matched to a gene: 5. The CDR3 bases are TGTGCCAGCAGCCAGCCGGGACAGGTCAGCACAGATACGCAGTATTTT. This sequence encodes CASSQPGQVSTDTQYF.

The chain recombines TRBV29-1 with TRBJ1-1, with D possibly being TRBD1 (5 bases). Trimming took off 2 bases at V and 7 bases at J, with 11 bases between the two ends. Germline CDR1 reads SQVTM; CDR2 reads ANQGSEA. The CDR3 is 12 residues long. The CDR3 bases are TGCAGCGTTGAATTTACGGGGGTTGAAGCTTTCTTT. Translation: CSVEFTGVEAFF.

The chain recombines TRBV24-1 with TRBJ2-1, with 10 nucleotides matching TRBD1. V lost 4 bases, J lost 9 bases, and 8 bases stayed unmatched. This CDR3 region has 15 residues. In germline, CDR1 is KGHDR, CDR2 SFDVKD. The CDR3 sequence is CATSEPGTGDFEQFF. CDR3 DNA sequence: TGTGCCACCAGTGAGCCCGGGACAGGGGACTTTGAGCAGTTCTTC.

This clone was counted a few times. The chain combines TRBV5-1 with TRBJ1-2; no definite D call. The CDR3 has 11 residues. The germline gives CDR1 SGHRS, CDR2 YFSETQ. V was shortened by 5 bases and J by 3 bases, with 5 bases between the two germline ends. The CDR3 DNA sequence: TGCGCCAGCAGACAAGACTATGGCTACACCTTC. Translated: CASRQDYGYTF. Full variable domain (remainder filled in from reference TRBV5-1 and TRBJ1-2): KAGVTQTPRYLIKTRGQQVTLSCSPISGHRSVSWYQQTPGQGLQFLFEYFSETQRNKGNFPGRFSGRQFSNSRSEMNVSTLELGDSALYLCASRQDYGYTFGSGTRLTVV.

The V gene is TRBV21-1, the J gene TRBJ2-1; the DNA was not used to check the table's D call, TRBD2. TRBV21-1 is a pseudogene segment. This CDR3 contains 18 residues. The DNA for the CDR3 is TGTGCCAGCAGCAGATTGCCTAGCGGGAGAAGGCCCTACAATGAGCAGTTCTTC. The encoded protein is CASSRLPSGRRPYNEQFF.

This clone has a handful of counts. This chain uses TRBV7-9 with TRBJ1-1, with D perhaps TRBD1 (5 bases). CDR1 and CDR2 (germline): SEHNR, FQNEAQ (reference sequence). CDR3 length equals 13 residues. V gave up 6 bases and J gave up 3 bases, with 11 bases separating them. The CDR3: CASRAGFDTEAFF. CDR3 DNA: TGTGCCAGCAGGGCAGGGTTTGACACTGAAGCTTTCTTT.

This clone was observed once. This sequence joins TRBV4-3 and TRBJ2-2, with 8 positions matching TRBD2. This CDR3 is 15 amino acids long. J gave up 4 bases and V 0 bases, and 1 base lay outside the gene matches. Per the germline V gene, CDR1 is LGHNA and CDR2 is YSLEER. The CDR3 coding sequence is TGCGCCAGCAGCCAAGACGGGAGGGCCACCGGGGAGCTGTTTTTT. This sequence encodes CASSQDGRATGELFF.

The gene calls are TRBV2 and TRBJ1-2, with 11 bases fitting TRBD1. V lost 5 bases, J lost 4 bases, and 3 bases stayed unmatched. From germline, CDR1 is SNHLY and CDR2 FYNNEI. The CDR3 covers 14 residues. CDR3 coding DNA: TGTGCCAGCAGTAGGACAGGGGGCGGCTATGGCTACACCTTC. This sequence encodes CASSRTGGGYGYTF. The full variable domain, rest sourced from reference TRBV2 and TRBJ1-2, is EPEVTQTPSHQVTQMGQEVILRCVPISNHLYFYWYRQILGQKVEFLVSFYNNEISEKSEIFDDQFSVERPDGSNFTLKIRSTKLEDSAMYFCASSRTGGGYGYTFGSGTRLTVV.

The V and J genes are TRBV7-2 and TRBJ1-1; possible D gene TRBD1, 6 bases. This CDR3 spans 16 amino acids. Deletions cut 1 base from V and 5 bases from J, with 17 bases between. Germline V lookup: CDR1 SGHTA, CDR2 FQGNSA. CDR3: CASSLEGPGARTEAFF. The DNA for the CDR3 is TGTGCCAGCAGCTTAGAGGGTCCAGGGGCTCGGACTGAAGCTTTCTTT.

The chain links TRBV9 to TRBJ2-2; 8 positions agree with TRBD2. This CDR3 has 17 amino acids. The V and J ends lost 0 bases and 0 bases, in that order; junction bases with no gene match: 4. Germline assignment: CDR1 SGDLS and CDR2 YYNGEE. In DNA form, the CDR3 reads TGTGCCAGCAGCGTAGGTCTAGCGGGCGCGAACACCGGGGAGCTGTTTTTT. This codes for CASSVGLAGANTGELFF. The whole variable domain, remainder taken from reference TRBV9 and TRBJ2-2, is DSGVTQTPKHLITATGQRVTLRCSPRSGDLSVYWYQQSLDQGLQFLIQYYNGEERAKGNILERFSAQQFPDLHSELNLSSLELGDSALYFCASSVGLAGANTGELFFGEGSRLTVL.

The genes are TRBV5-1 and TRBJ2-1, with 8 positions matching TRBD1. Unmatched junction bases numbered 12, after V lost 4 bases and J lost 9 bases. This CDR3 has 15 residues. CDR1 is SGHRS and CDR2 is YFSETQ in the germline V gene. CDR3 sequence reads: CASSPREDRGVEQFF. The DNA for the CDR3 is TGCGCCAGCAGCCCCCGGGAAGACAGGGGCGTTGAGCAGTTCTTC.

This chain uses TRBV5-1 with TRBJ2-2; 10 bases agree with TRBD2. With V trimmed by 4 bases and J by 4 bases, 7 bases remained unmatched. Germline-derived CDR1 and CDR2 are SGHRS and YFSETQ. This CDR3 has 16 residues. Here the CDR3 DNA reads TGCGCCAGCAGCGCTTCGAGCGGGAGGGCCACCGGGGAGCTGTTTTTT. This encodes CASSASSGRATGELFF.

The chain has TRBV7-2 and TRBJ2-3, with 10 bases matching TRBD2. The CDR3 extends over 17 amino acids. Germline assignment: CDR1 SGHTA and CDR2 FQGNSA. V was clipped by 0 bases and J by 4 bases; unmatched bases: 7. CDR3 bases: TGTGCCAGCAGCTTAGCCAAACTAGCGGGGATAGCAGATACGCAGTATTTT. Protein product: CASSLAKLAGIADTQYF. Based on the CDR3 plus reference TRBV7-2 and TRBJ2-3, the full variable domain is GAGVSQSPSNKVTEKGKDVELRCDPISGHTALYWYRQSLGQGLEFLIYFQGNSAPDKSGLPSDRFSAERTGGSVSTLTIQRTQQEDSAVYLCASSLAKLAGIADTQYFGPGTRLTVL.

This sequence joins TRBV28 and TRBJ1-2; D unclear. The CDR3 consists of 14 residues. The V end lost 6 bases, the J end lost 3 bases, and 14 bases lay between the germline ends. Germline V gene data show CDR1 as MDHEN and CDR2 as SYDVKM. Here the CDR3 reads CASSLGGIHYGYTF. Here the CDR3 DNA reads TGTGCCAGCAGCCTGGGAGGGATTCACTATGGCTACACCTTC.

The chain combines TRBV18 with TRBJ1-4; 9 positions match TRBD1. V lost 6 bases to trimming and J lost 6 bases; unmatched junction nucleotides: 5. This CDR3 region has 14 residues. Germline assignment: CDR1 KGHSH and CDR2 LQKENI. In DNA form, the CDR3 reads TGTGCCAGCTCGAGCGACAGGGGGTATGAAAAACTGTTTTTT. This encodes CASSSDRGYEKLFF.

This sequence joins TRBV5-1 and TRBJ2-3; TRBD1 matches at 7 bases. Germline loops: CDR1 SGHRS, CDR2 YFSETQ. Unmatched junction bases numbered 3, after V lost 0 bases and J lost 2 bases. CDR3 length equals 15 residues. CDR3 loop: CASSLVGQTTDTQYF. The CDR3 nucleotides read TGCGCCAGCAGCTTGGTGGGACAGACCACAGATACGCAGTATTTT.